Listed below are T cell receptor beta chains from one sample, sequenced in a study of cytomegalovirus exposure and HLA in healthy donors. Data came from immunoSEQ multiplex PCR; TCRdb stores just in-frame clones and leaves some out. The sample has roughly 110,000 clones, about 79% seen once. Sequencing was done on a sample of PBMCs. The receptors come from a woman aged 18-29 years in good health and CMV-seronegative. The CDR3 runs from the conserved cysteine through the conserved F or W. A D gene is named only where the DNA matches it firmly. Some rows have no size entry. The others give once, few or many, or a class for an expanded clone.

>-|TRBJ2-3|TRBV7-2|TRBD1
CASSLDRAADTQYF
TGTGCCAGCAGCTTGGACAGGGCAGCAGATACGCAGTATTTT
>-|TRBJ2-3|TRBV19|-
CASSIGGWDTQYF
TGTGCCAGTAGTATAGGCGGGTGGGATACGCAGTATTTT
>-|TRBJ1-1|TRBV2|-
CASSESQTGEAFF
TGTGCCAGCAGTGAAAGCCAGACAGGTGAAGCTTTCTTT
>-|TRBJ2-3|TRBV29-1|TRBD1
CSVDESRDRGLADTQYF
TGCAGCGTGGACGAAAGTAGAGACAGGGGGCTGGCAGATACGCAGTATTTT
>-|TRBJ2-7|TRBV5-5|-
CASSLAGGDGYEQYF
TGTGCCAGCAGCTTGGCCGGAGGGGACGGCTACGAGCAGTACTTC
>-|TRBJ1-5|TRBV6-4|-
CASSPNRDQPQHF
TGTGCCAGCAGTCCTAACAGGGACCAGCCCCAGCATTTT
>few|TRBJ1-1|TRBV5-4|-
CASSLSGTLNTEAFF
TGTGCCAGCAGCCTCTCCGGGACTCTGAACACTGAAGCTTTCTTT
>once|TRBJ2-2|TRBV6-1|TRBD2
CASSGLAGFGGELFF
TGTGCCAGCAGTGGACTAGCGGGCTTTGGCGGGGAGCTGTTTTTT
>-|TRBJ1-5|TRBV11-2|-
CASSWTDSNQPQHF
TGTGCCAGCAGCTGGACAGATAGCAATCAGCCCCAGCATTTT
>-|TRBJ1-5|TRBV7-9|-
CASSQRGDQPQHF
TGTGCCAGCAGCCAGCGGGGGGATCAGCCCCAGCATTTT
>-|TRBJ2-7|TRBV19|-
CASSIDEGYEQYF
TGTGCCAGTAGTATAGATGAGGGCTACGAGCAGTACTTC
>-|TRBJ2-3|TRBV19|TRBD1
CASSIAGGQFKADTQYF
TGTGCCAGTAGTATAGCAGGGGGACAGTTCAAGGCAGATACGCAGTATTTT
>-|TRBJ2-1|TRBV10-3|TRBD2
CAISPPLAGGGNEQFF
TGTGCCATCAGTCCTCCTCTAGCGGGAGGGGGAAATGAGCAGTTCTTC
>-|TRBJ1-6|TRBV27|-
CASSSSPNRRGYNSPLHF
TGTGCCAGCAGTTCCTCGCCAAACAGGAGGGGATATAATTCACCCCTCCACTTT
>-|TRBJ2-2|TRBV27|-
CASSLEVVGELFF
TGTGCCAGCAGTTTGGAGGTGGTCGGGGAGCTGTTTTTT
>-|TRBJ2-1|TRBV15|TRBD2
CATSRGLAAPYNEQFF
TGTGCCACCAGCAGAGGACTAGCCGCTCCCTACAATGAGCAGTTCTTC
>-|TRBJ1-1|TRBV7-9|TRBD1
CASSKRTGGYTEAFF
TGTGCCAGCAGCAAACGGACAGGGGGCTACACTGAAGCTTTCTTT
>-|TRBJ1-6|TRBV2|-
CASSEEGSYNSPLHF
TGTGCCAGCAGTGAGGAGGGCTCCTATAATTCACCCCTCCACTTT
>-|TRBJ1-1|TRBV6-5|-
CASRDRPNTEAFF
TGTGCCAGCCGCGACAGGCCAAACACTGAAGCTTTCTTT
>-|TRBJ1-5|TRBV9|-
CASSVGGSNQPQHF
TGTGCCAGCAGCGTAGGAGGAAGCAATCAGCCCCAGCATTTT
>-|TRBJ1-5|TRBV6-5|-
CARETGKVSNQPQHF
TGTGCCAGGGAGACAGGCAAGGTAAGCAATCAGCCCCAGCATTTT
>-|TRBJ1-5|TRBV27|TRBD1
CASSFRGSNQPQHF
TGTGCCAGCAGTTTCAGGGGGAGCAATCAGCCCCAGCATTTT
>-|TRBJ1-2|TRBV25-1|-
CASSETGSVGNGYTF
TGTGCCAGCAGTGAAACAGGGAGCGTAGGAAATGGCTACACCTTC
>-|TRBJ1-2|TRBV19|-
CASSRRTVYGYTF
TGTGCCAGCTCCCGCAGGACAGTCTATGGCTACACCTTC
>-|TRBJ1-1|TRBV28|-
CASNPAGRPAEAFF
TGTGCCTCCAACCCTGCAGGGAGGCCTGCTGAAGCTTTCTTT
>-|TRBJ1-6|TRBV7-9|TRBD1
CASSRLVSGGSPLHF
TGTGCCAGCTCCCGCCTTGTATCAGGGGGTTCACCCCTCCACTTT
>-|TRBJ1-2|TRBV28|-
CASRPGGVGGYTF
TGTGCCAGCAGACCAGGAGGGGTAGGTGGCTACACCTTC
>-|TRBJ1-1|TRBV28|TRBD1
CASSSGTGRRAEAFF
TGTGCCAGCAGTTCCGGGACAGGGAGGAGAGCTGAAGCTTTCTTT
>-|TRBJ1-1|TRBV7-9|TRBD1
CASSPRDRGLTEAFF
TGTGCCAGCAGCCCCAGGGACAGGGGATTAACTGAAGCTTTCTTT
>-|TRBJ1-1|TRBV11-3|-
CASSLSGIPTEAFF
TGTGCCAGCAGCTTAAGCGGAATTCCAACTGAAGCTTTCTTT
>-|TRBJ1-1|TRBV2|TRBD1
CASSLRQGTWNTEAFF
TGTGCCAGCAGCCTTCGACAGGGTACATGGAACACTGAAGCTTTCTTT
>-|TRBJ1-1|TRBV30|-
CAWSVQGTEAFF
TGTGCCTGGAGTGTCCAGGGCACTGAAGCTTTCTTT
>-|TRBJ2-3|TRBV18|-
CASSPQGVGTDTQYF
TGTGCCAGCTCACCACAGGGGGTGGGCACAGATACGCAGTATTTT
>-|TRBJ2-5|TRBV5-4|-
CASSLASRVPNQETQYF
TGTGCCAGCAGCTTGGCGAGCAGGGTCCCGAACCAAGAGACCCAGTACTTC
>once|TRBJ1-1|TRBV11-2|-
CASSSTSVNTEAFF
TGTGCCAGCAGCTCCACCTCAGTGAACACTGAAGCTTTCTTT
>-|TRBJ1-5|TRBV6-1|TRBD1
CASSETGEGNQPQHF
TGTGCCAGCAGTGAGACAGGGGAGGGCAATCAGCCCCAGCATTTT
>-|TRBJ2-3|TRBV7-2|TRBD2
CASSLGASGGEDTQYF
TGTGCCAGCAGCTTAGGAGCTAGCGGGGGGGAAGATACGCAGTATTTT
>-|TRBJ2-3|TRBV11-3|-
CASSPGRGTDTQYF
TGTGCCAGCAGCCCAGGACGGGGGACAGATACGCAGTATTTT
>-|TRBJ2-2|TRBV6-6|TRBD2
CASSAPAGGPTGELFF
TGTGCCAGCAGTGCCCCGGCGGGAGGGCCCACCGGGGAGCTGTTTTTT
>-|TRBJ2-1|TRBV6-4|TRBD2
CASSRLAGGSYNEQFF
TGTGCCAGCAGTCGACTAGCGGGGGGCTCCTACAATGAGCAGTTCTTC
>few|TRBJ1-2|TRBV11-3|-
CASSSHDTGGYTF
TGTGCCAGCAGCTCCCACGACACCGGCGGCTACACCTTC
>-|TRBJ1-2|TRBV6-5|TRBD1
CASTPDRGLHYGYTF
TGTGCCAGCACTCCGGACAGGGGCCTTCACTATGGCTACACCTTC
>few|TRBJ1-6|TRBV6-5|TRBD1
CASSRGQGDNSPLHF
TGTGCCAGCAGCCGAGGACAGGGGGATAATTCACCCCTCCACTTT
>-|TRBJ1-3|TRBV30|-
CAWDNSGNTIYF
TGTGCCTGGGACAACTCTGGAAACACCATATATTTT
>-|TRBJ2-5|TRBV7-7|-
CASSLSSGKTQYF
TGTGCCAGCAGCCTTAGTTCGGGGAAGACCCAGTACTTC
>-|TRBJ2-7|TRBV7-2|TRBD2
CASSSGLAGVLEQYF
TGTGCCAGCAGCTCGGGACTAGCGGGAGTTCTCGAGCAGTACTTC